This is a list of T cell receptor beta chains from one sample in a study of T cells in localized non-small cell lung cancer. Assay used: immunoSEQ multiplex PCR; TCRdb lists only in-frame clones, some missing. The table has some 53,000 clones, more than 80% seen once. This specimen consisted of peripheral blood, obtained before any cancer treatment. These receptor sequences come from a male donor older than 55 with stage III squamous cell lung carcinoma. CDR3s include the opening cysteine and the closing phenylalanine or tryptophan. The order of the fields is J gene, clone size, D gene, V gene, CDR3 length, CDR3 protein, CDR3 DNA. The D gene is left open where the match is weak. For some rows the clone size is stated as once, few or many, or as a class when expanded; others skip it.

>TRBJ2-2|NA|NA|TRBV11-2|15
CASRPGRRNTGELFF
TGTGCCAGCAGGCCGGGACGACGGAACACCGGGGAGCTGTTTTTT
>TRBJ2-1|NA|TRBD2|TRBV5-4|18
CASSSGGPAGGALSEQFF
TGTGCCAGCAGCTCTGGAGGCCCCGCGGGGGGGGCCTTAAGTGAGCAGTTCTTC
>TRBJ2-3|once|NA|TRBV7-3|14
CASSLTGVADTQYF
TGTGCCAGCAGCTTAACAGGGGTCGCAGATACGCAGTATTTT
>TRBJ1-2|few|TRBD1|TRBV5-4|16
CASSLALGTGGHGYTF
TGTGCCAGCAGCTTGGCCTTAGGGACAGGGGGGCATGGCTACACCTTC
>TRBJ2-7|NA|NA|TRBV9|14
CASSPGTSSYEQYF
TGTGCCAGCAGCCCCGGGACTTCTTCCTACGAGCAGTACTTC
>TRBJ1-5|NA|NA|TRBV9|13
CASSVGVNQPQHF
TGTGCCAGCAGCGTCGGGGTGAATCAGCCCCAGCATTTT
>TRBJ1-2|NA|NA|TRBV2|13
CASRGQTNYGYTF
TGTGCCAGCCGCGGACAAACGAACTATGGCTACACCTTC
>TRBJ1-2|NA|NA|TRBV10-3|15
CAIRVLLDSNYGYTF
TGTGCCATCAGGGTCCTTCTGGACAGCAACTATGGCTACACCTTC
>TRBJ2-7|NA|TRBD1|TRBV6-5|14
CASSRRDRGYEQYF
TGTGCCAGCAGTCGGCGGGACAGGGGGTACGAGCAGTACTTC
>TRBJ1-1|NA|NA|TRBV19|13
CASSIRVGTEAFF
TGTGCCAGTAGTATCAGGGTCGGCACTGAAGCTTTCTTT
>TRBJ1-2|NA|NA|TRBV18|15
CASSPDAGGNYGYTF
TGTGCCAGCTCCCCGGACGCGGGGGGTAACTATGGCTACACCTTC
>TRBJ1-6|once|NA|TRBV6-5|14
CASSYVGGESPLHF
TGTGCCAGCAGTTACGTGGGAGGTGAATCACCCCTCCACTTT
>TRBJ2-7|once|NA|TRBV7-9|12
CASSFSSYEQYF
TGTGCCAGCAGCTTCAGCTCCTACGAGCAGTACTTC
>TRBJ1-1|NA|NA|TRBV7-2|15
CASSLRNPINTEAFF
TGTGCCAGCAGCTTAAGAAACCCAATCAACACTGAAGCTTTCTTT
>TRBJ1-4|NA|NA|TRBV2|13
CASSVVGWEKLFF
TGTGCCAGCAGTGTGGTGGGTTGGGAAAAACTGTTTTTT
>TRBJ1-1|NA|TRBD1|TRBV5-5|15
CASSYGQGDNTEAFF
TGTGCCAGCAGCTACGGACAGGGGGACAACACTGAAGCTTTCTTT
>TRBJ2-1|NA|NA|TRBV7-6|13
CASSLAGNNEQFF
TGTGCCAGCAGCTTAGCGGGAAACAATGAGCAGTTCTTC
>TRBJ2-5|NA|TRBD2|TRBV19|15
CASRRRLAGRETQYF
TGTGCCAGTCGGAGGCGTCTAGCGGGACGAGAGACCCAGTACTTC
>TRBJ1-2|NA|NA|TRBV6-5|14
CASSYSEGTYGYTF
TGTGCCAGCAGTTACTCGGAGGGGACCTATGGCTACACCTTC
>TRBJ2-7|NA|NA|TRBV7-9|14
CASTGGGRAYEQYF
TGTGCCAGCACGGGCGGGGGCAGGGCCTACGAGCAGTACTTC
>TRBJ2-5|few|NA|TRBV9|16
CASSVASYLGKETQYF
TGTGCCAGCAGCGTAGCTAGCTACCTAGGGAAAGAGACCCAGTACTTC
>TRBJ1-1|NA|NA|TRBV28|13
CASTSGGRPEAFF
TGTGCCAGCACCTCGGGGGGCAGGCCTGAAGCTTTCTTT
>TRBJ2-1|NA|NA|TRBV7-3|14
CASSLVAYGNEQFF
TGTGCCAGCAGCTTAGTGGCTTACGGGAATGAGCAGTTCTTC
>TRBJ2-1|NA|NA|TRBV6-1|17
CASSALEGRRSYNEQFF
TGTGCCAGCAGTGCTCTGGAGGGTCGGAGGTCCTACAATGAGCAGTTCTTC